Following are 21 T cell receptor beta chains from one sample sequenced in a study of blood T cell repertoires in COVID-19. Some clones are missing from TCRdb's copy, which holds only in-frame ones; the method was immunoSEQ multiplex PCR. Altogether 150,000 to 200,000 clones are present, about 87% being singletons, with the ten largest covering about 4%. The specimen sequenced was peripheral blood. The receptors come from a man aged 18-30 years with active or convalescent COVID-19.

In this sample, this clone turned up a few times. The chain is built from TRBV24-1 and TRBJ2-3, with 7 bases fitting TRBD1. The CDR3 spans 15 residues. In germline, CDR1 is KGHDR, CDR2 SFDVKD. Trimming at V came to 9 bases and at J to 2 bases, leaving 10 bases not matched to a gene. The DNA for the CDR3 is TGTGCCACCGATACGGGACAGAGAGACACAGATACGCAGTATTTT. Translated, it gives CATDTGQRDTDTQYF.

The V call is TRBV27, the J call TRBJ2-7, with 8 bases aligning to TRBD2. The CDR3 runs 16 residues. CDR1 is MNHEY, CDR2 SMNVEV, per germline (reference sequence). V trimming: 2 bases; J trimming: 1 base; junction bases outside the gene matches: 7. The CDR3 loop is CASSLTIASGSYEQYF. The DNA of the CDR3 is TGTGCCAGCAGTTTAACGATCGCTAGCGGGTCCTACGAGCAGTACTTC.

Only one count was recorded for this clone. This sequence joins TRBV11-3 and TRBJ2-1, with 7 bases fitting TRBD2. CDR3 size: 16 residues. V lost 1 base to trimming and J lost 9 bases; unmatched junction nucleotides: 12. Per the germline V gene, CDR1 is SGHNT and CDR2 is YENEEA. In DNA, the CDR3 is TGTGCCAGCAGCTTAGCAGGACTAGAGGTATACTTTGAGCAGTTCTTC. Protein sequence: CASSLAGLEVYFEQFF.

The V call is TRBV30, the J call TRBJ2-5, with TRBD2 matching over 15 bases. The germline CDR1 and CDR2 sequences are GTSNPN and SVGIG (reference sequence). This CDR3 is built from 17 residues. Trimming at V came to 2 bases and at J to 5 bases, leaving 9 bases not matched to a gene. This chain's CDR3 is CAWSRGGTSGRRETQYF. The CDR3 nucleotides are TGTGCCTGGAGTAGGGGGGGGACTAGCGGGAGGAGGGAGACCCAGTACTTC.

The genes are TRBV5-1 and TRBJ1-2; 7 bases are shared with TRBD1. This CDR3 is 14 amino acids long. Per the germline V gene, CDR1 is SGHRS and CDR2 is YFSETQ. Germline trimming cut 1 base from V and 4 bases from J; bases unmatched to any gene: 4. The CDR3 region is CASSLIPGGYGYTF. The CDR3 DNA is TGCGCCAGCAGCTTGATTCCAGGGGGCTATGGCTACACCTTC. Complete variable domain (other parts from reference TRBV5-1 and TRBJ1-2): KAGVTQTPRYLIKTRGQQVTLSCSPISGHRSVSWYQQTPGQGLQFLFEYFSETQRNKGNFPGRFSGRQFSNSRSEMNVSTLELGDSALYLCASSLIPGGYGYTFGSGTRLTVV.

This chain links TRBV10-2 with TRBJ2-7; D perhaps matches TRBD1 (5 bases). V lost 3 bases, J lost 2 bases, and 11 bases lay in between. Germline assignment: CDR1 WSHSY and CDR2 SAAADI. The CDR3 has 14 residues. This CDR3 is CASSDSRVPYEQYF. CDR3 nucleotide sequence: TGCGCCAGCAGTGATTCCAGGGTCCCCTACGAGCAGTACTTC.

This clone was detected once. The V call is TRBV3-1 (or the pseudogene TRBV3-2), the J call TRBJ2-7; D not certain. Germline CDR1 and CDR2: LGHDT and YNNKEL (reference sequence). Trimming stripped 0 bases from V and 4 bases from J, with 4 bases between. This CDR3 has 12 residues. Written as DNA, the CDR3 is TGTGCCAGCAGCCAAGACGGGTACGAGCAGTACTTC. Encoded protein: CASSQDGYEQYF.

This clone has a single count. The J gene is TRBJ1-5, the V gene TRBV2; no clear D gene. The germline V gene encodes CDR1 SNHLY and CDR2 FYNNEI. Trimming cost V 3 bases and J 2 bases, with 20 bases left between them. This CDR3 is built from 18 residues. CDR3 region: CASSDRLAGYMGNQPQHF. CDR3 DNA: TGTGCCAGCAGTGACCGACTGGCGGGGTATATGGGCAATCAGCCCCAGCATTTT.

The V call is TRBV5-4, the J call TRBJ1-1; D is unresolved. Germline V gene lookup returns CDR1 SGHNT and CDR2 YYREEE (reference sequence). This CDR3 spans 13 amino acids. The V gene lost 7 bases and the J gene lost 3 bases, with 13 bases spanning the gap. The CDR3 protein is CASALRSDTEAFF. The CDR3 DNA is TGTGCCAGCGCATTACGTTCGGACACTGAAGCTTTCTTT.

This chain joins TRBV12-3 or TRBV12-4 and TRBJ1-1; no firm D call. CDR3 length: 12 amino acids. V was pared by 3 bases and J by 5 bases, with 7 bases between. The CDR3 nucleotides are TGTGCCAGCAGTTTCGCCGGGACTGAAGCTTTCTTT. It specifies CASSFAGTEAFF.

This chain joins TRBV28 and TRBJ1-1, with D possibly being TRBD1 (5 bases). Germline CDR1 and CDR2: MDHEN and SYDVKM. V shed 6 bases and J shed 5 bases, with 22 bases lying between them. CDR3 size: 16 residues. Here the CDR3 reads CASSSNLGAAGTEAFF. The CDR3 bases are TGTGCCAGCAGCTCCAATTTAGGGGCGGCTGGTACTGAAGCTTTCTTT.

V gene TRBV19 combines with J gene TRBJ1-1; D is uncertain. V gave up 10 bases and J gave up 6 bases, with 3 bases separating them. The CDR3 covers 8 residues. Germline V gene sequence: CDR1 LNHDA, CDR2 SQIVND (reference sequence). The CDR3 here is CAIAEAFF. In DNA form, the CDR3 reads TGTGCCATCGCTGAAGCTTTCTTT.

This sequence joins TRBV6-4 and TRBJ2-1; 7 bases are shared with TRBD2. CDR3 length: 13 residues. V trimming: 4 bases; J trimming: 8 bases; junction bases outside the gene matches: 5. CDR1 is MRHNA and CDR2 is SNTAGT in the germline V gene. CDR3 nucleotide sequence: TGTGCCAGCAGTGGCGGGAGTTGGCATGAGCAGTTCTTC. Its protein product is CASSGGSWHEQFF.

The gene calls are TRBV7-2 and TRBJ2-3; D is perhaps TRBD1 (5 bases). V was clipped by 5 bases and J by 4 bases, with 13 bases between them. The germline CDR1 and CDR2 sequences are SGHTA and FQGNSA. This CDR3 comprises 14 residues. CDR3 region: CASSLWTPPDTQYF. The CDR3 coding sequence is TGTGCCAGCAGCCTTTGGACACCCCCAGATACGCAGTATTTT.

The J gene is TRBJ2-7, the V gene TRBV7-2, with a tentative D call TRBD2 (6 bases). This CDR3 is 14 amino acids long. Trimming took off 3 bases at V and 1 base at J, with 10 bases between the two ends. The germline V gene encodes CDR1 SGHTA and CDR2 FQGNSA. The CDR3 bases are TGTGCCAGCAGCTTTGGCCGGGGGTCCTACGAGCAGTACTTC. This translates into CASSFGRGSYEQYF.

The CDR3 loop is CASSYSQRDYNEQFF. CDR3 coding DNA: TGTGCCAGCAGTTACTCCCAGCGGGACTACAATGAGCAGTTCTTC. This chain connects TRBV6-2 or TRBV6-3 to TRBJ2-1, with 7 bases identical to TRBD2. CDR1 and CDR2 from the germline V gene are MNHEY and SVGEGT. Trimming at V came to 0 bases and at J to 3 bases, leaving 2 bases not matched to a gene. CDR3 length equals 15 residues.

CDR3 nucleotides: TGTGCCAGCAGTTACTCCGCAGGTGACACCACCGGGGAGCTGTTTTTT. As protein: CASSYSAGDTTGELFF. The chain couples TRBV6-5 to TRBJ2-2; D gene ambiguous. V lost 0 bases and J lost 4, with 12 bases in between. Germline-derived CDR1 and CDR2 are MNHEY and SVGAGI. CDR3 length equals 16 residues.

A few counts support this clone. The chain combines TRBV11-2 with TRBJ1-2; TRBD1 matches at 8 bases. Germline values: CDR1 SGHAT, CDR2 FQNNGV. J gave up 2 bases and V 5 bases, and 1 base lay outside the gene matches. The CDR3 has 13 amino acids. CDR3 residues: CASSRTGNYGYTF. CDR3 nucleotides: TGTGCCAGCAGCAGGACAGGGAACTATGGCTACACCTTC.

The chain's CDR3 is CASSLWVAGGNPEQFF. The CDR3 DNA is TGTGCCAGCAGTTTATGGGTAGCGGGAGGCAACCCTGAGCAGTTCTTC. The V call is TRBV27, the J call TRBJ2-1; 10 positions match TRBD2. Germline lookup yields CDR1 MNHEY and CDR2 SMNVEV (reference sequence). The CDR3 runs 16 residues. Losses at the gene ends were 1 base for V and 9 bases for J; bases not matched to a gene: 9.

A few counts support this clone. This chain uses TRBV6-5 with TRBJ1-2; D ambiguous. From germline, CDR1 is MNHEY and CDR2 SVGAGI. This CDR3 has 12 residues. Deletions cut 4 bases from V and 3 bases from J, with 6 bases between. CDR3 bases: TGTGCCAGCAGTTCCCGAGACTATGGCTACACCTTC. Translated: CASSSRDYGYTF.

This rearrangement joins TRBV12-5 to TRBJ1-2; 7 bases are a match to TRBD1. J was trimmed by 4 bases and V by 8 bases; bases with no gene match: 13. CDR3 size: 15 residues. The germline CDR1 and CDR2 sequences are LGHNT and FRNRAP. This CDR3 reads CASSGGDSKFYGYTF. The DNA of the CDR3 is TGTGCTAGTAGCGGGGGGGACAGTAAGTTCTATGGCTACACCTTC.